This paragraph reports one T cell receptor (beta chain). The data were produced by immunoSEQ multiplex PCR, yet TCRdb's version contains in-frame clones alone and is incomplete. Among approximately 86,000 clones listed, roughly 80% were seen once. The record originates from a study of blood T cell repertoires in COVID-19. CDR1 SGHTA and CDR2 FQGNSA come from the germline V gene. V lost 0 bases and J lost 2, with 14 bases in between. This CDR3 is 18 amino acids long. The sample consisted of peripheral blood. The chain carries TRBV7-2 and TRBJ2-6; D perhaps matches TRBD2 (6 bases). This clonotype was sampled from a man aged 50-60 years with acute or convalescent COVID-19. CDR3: CASSLALMGGAGANVLTF. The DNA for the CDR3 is TGTGCCAGCAGCTTAGCGCTAATGGGCGGGGCTGGGGCCAACGTCCTGACTTTC.